This is a list of T cell receptor beta chains from one sample in a study of blood T cells in healthy people across ages. TCRdb independently ran MiXCR on the 5' RACE reads; one entry per CDR3 protein. The profile shows about 930,000 distinct CDR3 sequences, almost 30% of them singletons. A further study also used this sample, focusing on T cells of mothers and their children.

The specimen was blood. The receptors derive from a woman aged 40 to 50 in good health. The CDR3 runs from the conserved cysteine through the conserved F or W. A D gene is named only where the DNA matches it firmly. Size is omitted from some rows. Given values are once, few, many or a class for expanded clones.

V gene	J gene	clone size	D gene	CDR3 protein	CDR3 DNA
TRBV7-2	TRBJ1-1	few	-	CASSLVWGDEAFF	TGTGCCAGCAGCTTAGTGTGGGGGGATGAAGCTTTCTTT
TRBV18	TRBJ1-2	many	-	CASSPTGGGGYTF	TGTGCCAGCTCACCGACAGGAGGTGGTGGCTACACCTTC
TRBV5-1	TRBJ2-4	-	-	CASSLDQRLREQYF	TGCGCCAGCAGCTTGGATCAGAGATTACGGGAGCAGTACTTC
TRBV19	TRBJ1-1	-	TRBD1	CASSTGVLTEAFF	TGTGCCAGCTCGACAGGGGTCCTGACTGAAGCTTTCTTT
TRBV14	TRBJ1-2	-	-	CASSQNQKGGYTF	TGTGCCAGCAGCCAAAACCAGAAGGGTGGCTACACCTTC
TRBV28	TRBJ2-1	few	-	CASGGQSYNEQFF	TGTGCCAGTGGAGGACAGTCCTACAATGAGCAGTTCTTC
TRBV3-1	TRBJ2-5	many	-	CASSTWDRPLGTQYF	TGTGCCAGCAGCACCTGGGACCGACCGCTCGGGACCCAGTACTTC
TRBV5-1	TRBJ2-1	-	TRBD2	CASRKKGPGGSYNEQFF	TGCGCCAGCAGAAAGAAAGGCCCGGGGGGCTCCTACAATGAGCAGTTCTTC
TRBV5-8	TRBJ2-3	few	-	CASTGLTSSTDTQYF	TGTGCCAGCACGGGCCTCACCTCTAGCACAGATACGCAGTATTTT
TRBV2	TRBJ2-7	few	-	CASSEETPGGSYNEQYF	TGTGCCAGCAGTGAAGAAACTCCCGGGGGCTCCTACAATGAGCAGTACTTC
TRBV6-6	TRBJ2-3	-	-	CATVLQPSASTDTQYF	TGTGCCACCGTACTCCAACCATCGGCTAGCACAGATACGCAGTATTTT
TRBV29-1	TRBJ2-3	few	-	CSVGESHIGTQYF	TGCAGCGTTGGGGAGTCTCATATCGGTACGCAGTATTTT
TRBV7-9	TRBJ2-7	many	TRBD1	CASSLAGQPAEQYF	TGTGCCAGCAGCTTAGCGGGACAGCCTGCCGAGCAGTACTTC
TRBV7-2	TRBJ2-4	-	-	CASSIEGDEDIQYF	TGTGCCAGCAGCATAGAAGGGGATGAGGACATTCAGTACTTC
TRBV7-2	TRBJ2-1	-	-	CASSSNRSGYEQFF	TGTGCCAGCAGCTCTAATCGTTCAGGGTATGAGCAGTTCTTC
TRBV28	TRBJ2-3	-	-	CASINGKSTDTQYF	TGTGCCAGCATTAACGGGAAGAGCACAGATACGCAGTATTTT
TRBV20-1	TRBJ1-6	-	TRBD1	CSARPGQGATYNSPLHF	TGCAGTGCTAGGCCCGGACAGGGGGCCACCTATAATTCACCCCTCCACTTT
TRBV12-3/TRBV12-4	TRBJ2-7	many	-	CASSLVSLGRHSYEQYF	TGTGCCAGCAGTTTAGTTTCGTTGGGACGCCACTCCTACGAGCAGTACTTC
TRBV6-2/TRBV6-3	TRBJ1-6	-	-	CASSWQDNSPLHF	TGTGCCAGCAGTTGGCAGGATAATTCACCCCTCCACTTT
TRBV20-1	TRBJ2-1	-	-	CSARGDTASSYNEQFF	TGCAGTGCTAGAGGTGACACGGCCAGCTCCTACAATGAGCAGTTCTTC
TRBV12-3/TRBV12-4	TRBJ1-5	many	-	CASKSREAGNQPQHF	TGTGCCAGCAAAAGCAGGGAAGCGGGCAATCAGCCCCAGCATTTT
TRBV3-1	TRBJ2-3	-	-	CASSQGLDTQYF	TGTGCCAGCAGCCAAGGGTTAGATACGCAGTATTTT
TRBV7-8	TRBJ2-1	-	-	CASSLAPGRTEVVQVF	TGCGCCAGCAGCTTAGCGCCGGGGAGGACGGAAGTCGTGCAGGTCTTC
TRBV3-1	TRBJ2-3	-	-	CASGLVAGTDTQYF	TGTGCCAGCGGCCTAGTTGCGGGGACAGATACGCAGTATTTT
TRBV4-1	TRBJ2-4	many	TRBD1	CASSRETGVNIQYF	TGCGCCAGCAGCCGGGAAACAGGGGTTAACATTCAGTACTTC
TRBV5-1	TRBJ2-2	-	-	CASSFADRAGELFF	TGCGCCAGCAGCTTTGCGGACAGAGCCGGGGAGCTGTTTTTT
TRBV28	TRBJ2-6	-	-	CASSPMDVGYGANVLTF	TGTGCCAGCAGTCCGATGGACGTCGGATATGGGGCCAACGTCCTGACTTTC
TRBV28	TRBJ2-5	-	TRBD2	CASRLSGGAHERYF	TGTGCCAGCAGACTTAGCGGGGGGGCGCACGAGCGGTACTTC
TRBV4-3	TRBJ2-1	-	-	CASSQEVTQGFEQFF	TGCGCCAGCAGTCAAGAGGTAACTCAGGGGTTCGAGCAGTTCTTC
TRBV3-1	TRBJ1-3	-	-	CASSRSKTSGNTIYF	TGTGCCAGCAGCCGGTCTAAGACCTCTGGAAACACCATATATTTT
TRBV7-9	TRBJ2-6	many	-	CASSSGLSSGANVLTF	TGTGCCAGCAGCTCCGGACTGAGCTCTGGGGCCAACGTCCTGACTTTC
TRBV10-3	TRBJ1-1	-	-	CAISERQFMSNTEAFF	TGTGCCATCAGTGAAAGACAGTTTATGAGTAACACTGAAGCTTTCTTT
TRBV18	TRBJ1-1	many	-	CASSTALNTEAFF	TGTGCCAGCTCAACAGCGTTGAACACTGAAGCTTTCTTT
TRBV4-1	TRBJ1-2	-	TRBD1	CASSPQTGGNYGYTF	TGCGCCAGCAGCCCACAGACAGGGGGCAACTATGGCTACACCTTC
TRBV28	TRBJ2-7	-	-	CASNKDSYEQYF	TGTGCCAGCAATAAGGACTCCTACGAGCAGTACTTC
TRBV29-1	TRBJ1-4	few	TRBD1	CSVTGTGDEKLFF	TGCAGCGTGACCGGGACAGGGGATGAAAAACTGTTTTTT
TRBV7-2	TRBJ2-2	-	TRBD2	CASRLGLATTGELFF	TGTGCCAGCCGGCTCGGACTAGCAACCACCGGGGAGCTGTTTTTT
TRBV29-1	TRBJ2-1	many	TRBD2	CSVEGGLDEVNEQFF	TGCAGCGTTGAAGGGGGACTAGACGAAGTCAATGAGCAGTTCTTC
TRBV5-6	TRBJ1-1	-	-	CASSFDGYTEAFF	TGTGCCAGCAGCTTCGACGGGTACACTGAAGCTTTCTTT
TRBV20-1	TRBJ2-5	many	-	CSAPDFQETQYF	TGCAGTGCCCCGGACTTTCAAGAGACCCAGTACTTC
TRBV5-5	TRBJ2-3	few	TRBD1	CASSRDRGFAWDTQYF	TGTGCCAGCAGTCGGGACAGGGGGTTTGCGTGGGATACGCAGTATTTT
TRBV7-9	TRBJ1-3	few	-	CASSPTRGGNTIYF	TGTGCCAGCAGCCCGACGCGCGGGGGAAACACCATATATTTT
TRBV18	TRBJ2-5	-	TRBD2	CASSSLKLTSGVYQETQYF	TGTGCCAGCTCATCTCTGAAGCTTACTAGCGGGGTGTACCAAGAGACCCAGTACTTC
TRBV5-6	TRBJ2-1	few	-	CASSLVIGRLHPFF	TGTGCCAGCAGCTTGGTAATCGGTCGGCTTCACCCGTTCTTC
TRBV28	TRBJ2-7	few	TRBD2	CASSLYIAGGPYEQYF	TGTGCCAGCAGTTTATACATAGCGGGGGGGCCCTACGAGCAGTACTTC
TRBV9	TRBJ2-1	few	TRBD2	CASSANPGLAGRNEQFF	TGTGCCAGCAGCGCAAACCCGGGACTAGCGGGGCGGAATGAGCAGTTCTTC
TRBV4-1	TRBJ2-2	few	-	CASSLGGATGELFF	TGCGCCAGCAGCCTCGGGGGTGCCACCGGGGAGCTGTTTTTT
TRBV28	TRBJ2-4	-	-	CASTQNLGLTQSKNIQYF	TGTGCCAGCACCCAGAACCTGGGCCTCACCCAGTCAAAAAACATTCAGTACTTC
TRBV27	TRBJ2-1	many	TRBD2	CASSSLRLAGAKIFYNEQFF	TGTGCCAGCAGTTCACTCCGGCTAGCGGGGGCCAAAATCTTCTACAATGAGCAGTTCTTC
TRBV7-2	TRBJ2-4	many	-	CASSLASSQAKNIQYF	TGTGCCAGCAGCTTAGCTTCTAGTCAAGCCAAAAACATTCAGTACTTC
TRBV12-3/TRBV12-4	TRBJ1-1	few	-	CASLAGYTEAFF	TGTGCCAGCCTCGCGGGGTACACTGAAGCTTTCTTT
TRBV20-1	TRBJ2-7	-	-	CSARSILDEQYF	TGCAGTGCTAGGTCTATTCTGGACGAGCAGTACTTC
TRBV4-1	TRBJ2-2	-	-	CASSQDSNSGELFF	TGCGCCAGCAGCCAAGACAGCAATTCCGGGGAGCTGTTTTTT
TRBV7-3	TRBJ2-3	-	-	CASSSPGLSQYF	TGTGCCAGCAGCTCTCCCGGGCTGTCGCAGTATTTT
TRBV25-1	TRBJ2-4	-	TRBD1	CASGPDREYIQYF	TGTGCCAGCGGTCCAGACAGGGAGTACATTCAGTACTTC
TRBV29-1	TRBJ1-2	-	-	CNVSLQLGGYTF	TGCAACGTTAGTCTACAGTTAGGTGGCTACACCTTC
TRBV7-3	TRBJ1-1	few	TRBD1	CASSFEQGYEAFF	TGTGCCAGCAGCTTTGAACAGGGGTACGAAGCTTTCTTT
TRBV6-2/TRBV6-3	TRBJ1-5	-	TRBD1	CPSRQDRAGNQPQHF	TGTCCCAGCAGACAAGACAGGGCTGGCAATCAGCCCCAGCATTTT
TRBV7-2	TRBJ1-1	few	-	CASTLSQSTEAFF	TGTGCCAGCACCTTAAGCCAGAGCACTGAAGCTTTCTTT
TRBV5-5	TRBJ2-2	-	-	CSSSLAHAGVTGELFF	TGTTCCAGCAGCTTGGCTCACGCAGGGGTCACCGGGGAGCTGTTTTTT